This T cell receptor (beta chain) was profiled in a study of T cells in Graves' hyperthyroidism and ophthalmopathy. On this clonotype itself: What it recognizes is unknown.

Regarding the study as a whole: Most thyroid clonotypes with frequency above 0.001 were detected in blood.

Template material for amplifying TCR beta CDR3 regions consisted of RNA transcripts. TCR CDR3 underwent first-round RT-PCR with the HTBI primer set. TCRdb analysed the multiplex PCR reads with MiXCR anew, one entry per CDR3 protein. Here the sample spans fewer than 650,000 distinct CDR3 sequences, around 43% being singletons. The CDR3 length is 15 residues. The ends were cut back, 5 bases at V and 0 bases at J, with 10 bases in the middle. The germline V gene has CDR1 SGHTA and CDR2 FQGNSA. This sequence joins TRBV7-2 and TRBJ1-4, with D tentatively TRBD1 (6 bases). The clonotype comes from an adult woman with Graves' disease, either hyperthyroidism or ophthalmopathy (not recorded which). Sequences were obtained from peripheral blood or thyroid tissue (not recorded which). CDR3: CASSPNRATNEKLFF. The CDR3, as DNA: TGTGCCAGCAGCCCTAACAGGGCAACTAATGAAAAACTGTTTTTT.